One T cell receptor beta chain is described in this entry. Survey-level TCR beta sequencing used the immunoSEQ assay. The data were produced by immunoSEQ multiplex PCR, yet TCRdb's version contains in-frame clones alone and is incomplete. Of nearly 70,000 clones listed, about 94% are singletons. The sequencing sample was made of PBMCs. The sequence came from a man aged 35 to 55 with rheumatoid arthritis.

CDR3 sequence: CASRGQVANTGELFF. The CDR3 region has the DNA TGTGCCAGTAGAGGACAAGTCGCGAACACCGGGGAGCTGTTTTTT. J is TRBJ2-2 and V is TRBV19; a weak D match, TRBD1 (5 bases). Germline CDR1 reads LNHDA; CDR2 reads SQIVND (reference sequence). V shed 6 bases and J shed 0 bases, with 11 bases lying between them. The CDR3 sequence is 15 residues long.